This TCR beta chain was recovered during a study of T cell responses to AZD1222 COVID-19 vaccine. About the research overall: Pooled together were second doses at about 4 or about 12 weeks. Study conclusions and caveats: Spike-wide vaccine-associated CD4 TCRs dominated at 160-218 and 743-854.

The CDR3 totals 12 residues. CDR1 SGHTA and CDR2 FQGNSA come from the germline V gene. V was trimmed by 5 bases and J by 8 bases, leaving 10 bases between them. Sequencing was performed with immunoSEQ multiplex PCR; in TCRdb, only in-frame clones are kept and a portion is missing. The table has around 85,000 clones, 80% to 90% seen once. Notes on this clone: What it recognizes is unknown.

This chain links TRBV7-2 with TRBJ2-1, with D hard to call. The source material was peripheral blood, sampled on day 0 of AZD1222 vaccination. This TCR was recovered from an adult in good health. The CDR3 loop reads CASSAFRDEQFF. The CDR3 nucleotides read TGTGCCAGCAGCGCATTCCGGGATGAGCAGTTCTTC.